These T cell receptor beta chains were read from a single sample in a study of shared clonotypes between healthy human individuals. TCRdb keeps only in-frame clones here, not all; method: immunoSEQ multiplex PCR. The sample holds some 530,000 clones; more than 75% are singletons and the top ten take 12%. Sequenced sample: PBMCs. All receptors come from a middle-aged woman in good health. Some clones in this sample may be carry-over from other donors' samples. Each CDR3 is given with its conserved first and last residue. A D gene is named only where the DNA matches it firmly. Some rows mark clone size as missing; the rest say once, few, many or name a class of expanded clone.

j_gene,v_gene,abundance,d_gene,CDR3nt,CDR3aa
TRBJ1-1,TRBV27,few,-,TGTGCCAGCAGTTTATCCGGGCTGAACACTGAAGCTTTCTTT,CASSLSGLNTEAFF
TRBJ2-2,TRBV5-1,-,-,TGCGCCAGCAGCGTCAACTCAAACACCGGGGAGCTGTTTTTT,CASSVNSNTGELFF
TRBJ1-1,TRBV19,-,-,TGTGCCAGTAGCTCAGGGCACAAAAACACTGAAGCTTTCTTT,CASSSGHKNTEAFF
TRBJ2-7,TRBV28,-,TRBD2,TGTGCCAGCAGTCGACTAGCGGGAGACGAGCAGTACTTC,CASSRLAGDEQYF
TRBJ2-5,TRBV2,-,TRBD2,TGTGCCAGCAGTGGTCGGACTAGCGGGAGCCAAGAGACCCAGTACTTC,CASSGRTSGSQETQYF
TRBJ2-7,TRBV4-2,-,-,TGTGCCAGCAGCCAAGATGCCGACGTCTCCTACGAGCAGTACTTC,CASSQDADVSYEQYF
TRBJ2-1,TRBV28,-,TRBD1,TGTGCCAGCAGTCCGCACCCCGGACAGGGAACCTACAATGAGCAGTTCTTC,CASSPHPGQGTYNEQFF
TRBJ2-7,TRBV7-2,-,TRBD2,TGTGCCAGCAGCTCAGGGACTAGCGGGAGGGCGAGCTCCTACGAGCAGTACTTC,CASSSGTSGRASSYEQYF
TRBJ2-3,TRBV30,-,-,TGTGCCTGGAGTGCTTGGACTGGGATTACGCAGTATTTT,CAWSAWTGITQYF
TRBJ2-2,TRBV6-5,-,-,TGTGCCAGCAGTTACTCGAGGAAGACCGGGGAGCTGTTTTTT,CASSYSRKTGELFF
TRBJ2-3,TRBV5-6,-,TRBD2,TGTGCCAGCAGCTCCGGACTAGCGGGAGGGTCCGATACGCAGTATTTT,CASSSGLAGGSDTQYF
TRBJ2-1,TRBV5-1,-,TRBD2,TGCGCCAGCCAGCGTCCGGGACTAGCGGGAGCAAATGAGCAGTTCTTC,CASQRPGLAGANEQFF
TRBJ2-7,TRBV18,-,TRBD1,TGTGCCAGCTCACCGCCGGGACAGGGCTACGAGCAGTACTTC,CASSPPGQGYEQYF